These 27 T cell receptor beta chains share one sample of origin, sequenced in a study of cytomegalovirus exposure and HLA in healthy donors. Both 60 Vbeta primers and 13 Jbeta primers went into the PCR. Produced via immunoSEQ multiplex PCR; TCRdb's table is partial and in-frame only. The data contain about 60,000 clones, around 84% of them singletons. The sequencing input was PBMCs. These receptors were taken from a male donor in good health and CMV-seronegative.

V and J are TRBV2 and TRBJ2-3; TRBD1 aligns across 9 bases. The CDR3 extends over 17 amino acids. After removal of 2 bases from V and 4 bases from J, the junction contained 10 bases not matched to a gene. Germline values: CDR1 SNHLY, CDR2 FYNNEI. CDR3 amino acids: CASSETTPGQGADTQYF. CDR3 bases: TGTGCCAGCAGTGAAACCACACCGGGACAGGGTGCAGATACGCAGTATTTT.

The chain links TRBV15 to TRBJ2-7; TRBD1 is a possible D gene (5 bases). Between the trimmed V and J ends, which lost 2 bases and 2 bases, there was a span of 10 bases. The germline CDR1 and CDR2 sequences are LNHNV and YYDKDF (reference sequence). CDR3 length: 14 residues. The CDR3 loop reads CATSRTDSTYEQYF. CDR3 DNA sequence: TGTGCCACCAGCAGAACAGACAGTACCTACGAGCAGTACTTC.

This clone occurred a few times. The chain has TRBV2 and TRBJ1-1, with 9 nucleotides matching TRBD1. In germline, CDR1 is SNHLY, CDR2 FYNNEI. V was clipped by 2 bases and J by 5 bases; unmatched bases: 6. The CDR3 runs 15 residues. This chain's CDR3 is CASSEYRGQGTEAFF. The CDR3 DNA is TGTGCCAGCAGTGAATATAGGGGACAGGGAACTGAAGCTTTCTTT.

This chain links TRBV10-3 with TRBJ1-1; D possibly corresponds to TRBD1 (5 bases). The CDR3 spans 14 residues. Per the germline V gene, CDR1 is ENHRY and CDR2 is SYGVKD. V was clipped by 7 bases and J by 1 base, with 13 bases between them. For the CDR3, the DNA is TGTGCCATCAACTCGGGGAGGGGGAACACTGAAGCTTTCTTT. Its translation: CAINSGRGNTEAFF.

This clone appeared a single time. This sequence joins TRBV6-4 and TRBJ1-1, with D possibly matching TRBD1 (5 bases). The germline gives CDR1 MRHNA, CDR2 SNTAGT. V lost 3 bases and J 5 bases, leaving 10 bases between the germline ends. The CDR3 consists of 13 residues. The DNA for the CDR3 is TGTGCCAGCAGTGAGCAGGGAGGGACTGAAGCTTTCTTT. This codes for CASSEQGGTEAFF.

In this sample, this clone turned up once. This chain connects TRBV6-1 to TRBJ2-7; a weak D match, TRBD2 (7 bases). The V end was cut by 6 bases, the J end by 3 bases, with 18 bases between. The CDR3 is 15 amino acids. Germline V gives CDR1 MNHNS, CDR2 SASEGT. In DNA, the CDR3 is TGTGCCAGCAGGGAGGGCGTGGGGGGGCACTACGAGCAGTACTTC. This gives the protein CASREGVGGHYEQYF.

This chain connects TRBV7-3 to TRBJ2-2; D gene uncertain. V was shortened by 5 bases and J by 0 bases, with 4 bases between the two germline ends. Germline CDR1 reads SGHTA; CDR2 reads FQGTGA. The CDR3 spans 13 residues. The CDR3 reads CASSESNTGELFF. The CDR3 nucleotides read TGTGCCAGCAGCGAGTCGAACACCGGGGAGCTGTTTTTT. The full variable domain, completed using reference TRBV7-3 and TRBJ2-2, is GAGVSQTPSNKVTEKGKYVELRCDPISGHTALYWYRQSLGQGPEFLIYFQGTGAADDSGLPNDRFFAVRPEGSVSTLKIQRTERGDSAVYLCASSESNTGELFFGEGSRLTVL.

This clone has more than one count but fewer than ten. The chain recombines TRBV2 with TRBJ2-2; D is undetermined. CDR3 size: 15 residues. V lost 5 bases to trimming and J lost 3 bases, with 13 bases between them. The germline CDR1 and CDR2 sequences are SNHLY and FYNNEI. CDR3 residues: CASSLSSVDTGELFF. The CDR3 DNA sequence: TGTGCCAGCAGTTTATCTAGTGTCGACACCGGGGAGCTGTTTTTT.

On this clone itself: Different DNA sequences within this sample yield the same CDR3. The genes are TRBV29-1 and TRBJ2-7, with D tentatively TRBD1 (6 bases). Germline V gene lookup returns CDR1 SQVTM and CDR2 ANQGSEA. CDR3 length equals 14 residues. Trimming took 3 bases from V and 4 from J, leaving 16 bases between them. The CDR3 region is CSVEGAGDQYEQYF. CDR3 nucleotide sequence: TGCAGCGTTGAGGGGGCAGGGGACCAATACGAGCAGTACTTC.

This sequence joins TRBV5-1 and TRBJ1-3, with TRBD1 matching 7 bases. This CDR3 is built from 18 residues. Germline V gives CDR1 SGHRS, CDR2 YFSETQ. V was clipped by 1 base and J by 0 bases; unmatched bases: 10. The CDR3 region is CASSLFPRAGGSGNTIYF. DNA of the CDR3: TGCGCCAGCAGCTTGTTTCCACGGGCAGGGGGCTCTGGAAACACCATATATTTT.

The genes are TRBV5-6 and TRBJ1-2, with TRBD1 matching 7 bases. This CDR3 has 12 residues. With 0 bases clipped from V and 9 bases from J, the junction kept 2 bases outside the gene matches. Germline V CDR1 and CDR2: SGHDT, YYEEEE. The chain's CDR3 is CASSLGDSRYTF. The CDR3 bases are TGTGCCAGCAGCTTGGGGGACAGTCGCTACACCTTC.

The CDR3 sequence: CASSPLSRVPYEQYF. CDR3 coding DNA: TGTGCCAGCAGCCCCTTGTCCAGGGTACCCTACGAGCAGTACTTC. This chain links TRBV7-9 with TRBJ2-7; TRBD1 might be the D (5 bases). The length of the CDR3 is 15 residues. CDR1 is SEHNR, CDR2 FQNEAQ, per germline (reference sequence). Deletions cut 5 bases from V and 2 bases from J, with 16 bases between.

V and J are TRBV7-2 and TRBJ1-3; maybe TRBD1 (5 bases). Germline loops: CDR1 SGHTA, CDR2 FQGNSA. Trimming left V 5 bases short and J 0 bases short, with 14 bases between. The CDR3 has 16 residues. CDR3 in amino acids: CASSPSTGNSGNTIYF. The DNA for the CDR3 is TGTGCCAGCAGCCCTTCCACAGGCAACTCTGGAAACACCATATATTTT.

J is TRBJ2-1 and V is TRBV11-3, with D uncertain. V was cut by 0 bases and J by 0 bases, with 9 bases left in between. CDR3 size: 16 residues. Germline V lookup: CDR1 SGHNT, CDR2 YENEEA. Here the CDR3 DNA reads TGTGCCAGCAGCTTAGAGTTCCGGAGCTCCTACAATGAGCAGTTCTTC. Its protein is CASSLEFRSSYNEQFF.

V is TRBV6-6 and J is TRBJ1-1; no firm D call. The CDR3 loop spans 13 amino acids. Germline V gene sequence: CDR1 MNHNY, CDR2 SVGAGI (reference sequence). Deletions cut 7 bases from V and 1 base from J, with 10 bases between. CDR3 nucleotide sequence: TGTGCCAGCATTCAAGGAGGGAACACTGAAGCTTTCTTT. Its protein product is CASIQGGNTEAFF.

The chain links TRBV7-2 to TRBJ1-1; TRBD1 agrees at 7 bases. The V gene's germline CDR1 is SGHTA and CDR2 FQGNSA. The CDR3 has 15 residues. The junction had 9 bases not matched to a gene; V was cut back by 3 bases and J by 5 bases. The CDR3: CASSFLGGVGTEAFF. The CDR3 DNA follows: TGTGCCAGCAGCTTCCTAGGGGGCGTTGGAACTGAAGCTTTCTTT.

This clone showed up just once. This chain connects TRBV5-1 to TRBJ1-2, with TRBD1 identical over 7 bases. This CDR3 is 15 amino acids long. CDR1 and CDR2 (germline): SGHRS, YFSETQ. With V trimmed by 0 bases and J by 4 bases, 6 bases remained unmatched. The CDR3 loop reads CASSLVQGGGYGYTF. DNA of the CDR3: TGCGCCAGCAGCTTGGTGCAGGGGGGAGGCTATGGCTACACCTTC.

The chain is built from TRBV30 and TRBJ2-2; perhaps TRBD2 as D (7 bases). The V and J ends lost 5 bases and 6 bases respectively, with 19 bases between them. This CDR3 has 15 residues. The V gene's germline CDR1 is GTSNPN and CDR2 SVGIG (reference sequence). CDR3 residues: CAWAPPGGGPGELFF. The DNA of the CDR3 is TGTGCCTGGGCCCCACCAGGCGGGGGCCCCGGGGAGCTGTTTTTT. Full variable domain (remainder filled in from reference TRBV30 and TRBJ2-2): SQTIHQWPATLVQPVGSPLSLECTVEGTSNPNLYWYRQAAGRGLQLLFYSVGIGQISSEVPQNLSASRPQDRQFILSSKKLLLSDSGFYLCAWAPPGGGPGELFFGEGSRLTVL.

This chain links TRBV9 with TRBJ1-6, with a possible D match to TRBD1 (5 bases). Trimming cost V 0 bases and J 10 bases, with 11 bases left between them. This CDR3 is 14 amino acids long. Germline CDR1 and CDR2: SGDLS and YYNGEE. In nucleotides, the CDR3 is TGTGCCAGCAGCGTAGTAGGGGCAGCCTCACCCCTCCACTTT. This codes for CASSVVGAASPLHF.

In its sample, this clone was seen once. The chain carries TRBV5-1 and TRBJ2-3; TRBD1 agrees at 8 bases. This CDR3 has 15 amino acids. Unmatched junction bases numbered 6, after V lost 4 bases and J lost 2 bases. CDR1 and CDR2 (germline): SGHRS, YFSETQ. Here the CDR3 reads CASSARTGNTDTQYF. The CDR3 nucleotides read TGCGCCAGCAGCGCCCGGACAGGGAACACAGATACGCAGTATTTT. Full variable domain (remainder filled in from reference TRBV5-1 and TRBJ2-3): KAGVTQTPRYLIKTRGQQVTLSCSPISGHRSVSWYQQTPGQGLQFLFEYFSETQRNKGNFPGRFSGRQFSNSRSEMNVSTLELGDSALYLCASSARTGNTDTQYFGPGTRLTVL.

The V call is TRBV6-6, the J call TRBJ2-3, with D maybe TRBD1 (6 bases). Germline-derived CDR1 and CDR2 are MNHNY and SVGAGI (reference sequence). The CDR3 spans 15 residues. Trimming cost V 5 bases and J 0 bases, with 12 bases left between them. The CDR3 protein is CASSPQGSSTDTQYF. In DNA form, the CDR3 reads TGTGCCAGCAGTCCACAGGGTTCAAGCACAGATACGCAGTATTTT.

The chain uses TRBV7-2 and TRBJ2-7; 14 bases align to TRBD2. Germline values: CDR1 SGHTA, CDR2 FQGNSA. V dropped 1 base and J dropped 4; count of bases not matched to a gene: 3. This CDR3 spans 16 amino acids. In nucleotides, the CDR3 is TGTGCCAGCAGCTTAGGGACTAGCGGGGGGATATACGAGCAGTACTTC. This codes for CASSLGTSGGIYEQYF.

The chain employs TRBV4-3 and TRBJ2-5; a possible D gene is TRBD1 (5 bases). The CDR3 is 14 residues long. Per the germline V gene, CDR1 is LGHNA and CDR2 is YSLEER. V was cut by 1 base and J by 3 bases, with 9 bases left in between. This CDR3 reads CASSQVVGEETQYF. DNA of the CDR3: TGCGCCAGCAGCCAAGTCGTAGGGGAAGAGACCCAGTACTTC.

This clone occurred once. The rearrangement joins TRBV30 to TRBJ1-1; D gene uncertain. The germline gives CDR1 GTSNPN, CDR2 SVGIG (reference sequence). The V end lost 4 bases, the J end lost 0 bases, and 12 bases lay between the germline ends. The CDR3 runs to 14 residues. CDR3 nucleotides: TGTGCCTGGAAGAGCCTGCCCATGAACACTGAAGCTTTCTTT. Its translation is CAWKSLPMNTEAFF. The full variable domain, with the rest looked up from reference TRBV30 and TRBJ1-1, is SQTIHQWPATLVQPVGSPLSLECTVEGTSNPNLYWYRQAAGRGLQLLFYSVGIGQISSEVPQNLSASRPQDRQFILSSKKLLLSDSGFYLCAWKSLPMNTEAFFGQGTRLTVV.

As for this clone: The same CDR3 arises from other DNA sequences in this sample as well. The V and J genes are TRBV9 and TRBJ1-2, with D uncertain. This CDR3 region has 14 residues. Trimming cost V 4 bases and J 8 bases, with 18 bases left between them. Germline V gene lookup returns CDR1 SGDLS and CDR2 YYNGEE. CDR3 amino acids: CASSPPGSRGGYTF. CDR3 DNA sequence: TGTGCCAGCAGCCCCCCGGGCAGTCGAGGGGGCTACACCTTC.

The chain joins TRBV7-9 to TRBJ1-1; D is perhaps TRBD1 (6 bases). Trimming removed 3 bases at V and 7 bases at J, with 15 bases between. The CDR3 has 14 amino acids. Germline V lookup: CDR1 SEHNR, CDR2 FQNEAQ (reference sequence). Here the CDR3 reads CASSFWGLEGEAFF. CDR3 nucleotides: TGTGCCAGCAGCTTCTGGGGGCTTGAAGGTGAAGCTTTCTTT.

The chain uses TRBV19 and TRBJ2-1; tentative D call: TRBD1 (5 bases). The CDR3 loop spans 14 amino acids. Per germline, CDR1 LNHDA and CDR2 SQIVND (reference sequence). V dropped 9 bases and J dropped 7 bases, with 19 bases sitting between them. CDR3 amino acids: CASRPGHYGNEQFF. CDR3 coding DNA: TGTGCCAGCCGACCCGGACACTACGGGAATGAGCAGTTCTTC.